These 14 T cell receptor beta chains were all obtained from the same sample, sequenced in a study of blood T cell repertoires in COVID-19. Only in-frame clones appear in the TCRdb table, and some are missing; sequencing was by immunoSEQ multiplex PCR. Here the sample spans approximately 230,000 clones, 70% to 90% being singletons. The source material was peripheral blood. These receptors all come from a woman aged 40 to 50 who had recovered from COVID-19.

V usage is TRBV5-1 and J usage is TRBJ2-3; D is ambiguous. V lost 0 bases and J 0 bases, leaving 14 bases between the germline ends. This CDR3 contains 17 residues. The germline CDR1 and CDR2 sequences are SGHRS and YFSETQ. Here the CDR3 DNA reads TGCGCCAGCAGCTTGGCCGCTATAAACCCCAGCACAGATACGCAGTATTTT. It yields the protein CASSLAAINPSTDTQYF.

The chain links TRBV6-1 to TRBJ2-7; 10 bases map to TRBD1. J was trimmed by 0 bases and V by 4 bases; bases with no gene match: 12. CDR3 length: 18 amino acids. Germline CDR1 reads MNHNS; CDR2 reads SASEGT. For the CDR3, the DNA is TGTGCCAGCAGTGCCGGGACAGGGGTATCTTCCTCCTCCTACGAGCAGTACTTC. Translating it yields CASSAGTGVSSSSYEQYF.

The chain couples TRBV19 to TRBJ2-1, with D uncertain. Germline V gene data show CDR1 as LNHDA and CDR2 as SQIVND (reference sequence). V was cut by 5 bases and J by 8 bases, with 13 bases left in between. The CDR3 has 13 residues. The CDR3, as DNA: TGTGCCAGTAGTCATGAGGTACGCGATGAGCAGTTCTTC. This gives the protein CASSHEVRDEQFF.

The CDR3 here is CASSLEGQTSYEQYF. In nucleotides, the CDR3 is TGTGCCAGCAGCTTAGAAGGGCAGACTAGCTACGAGCAGTACTTC. The chain has TRBV11-1 and TRBJ2-7, with D possibly TRBD2 on 6 matching bases. V dropped 1 base and J dropped 3 bases, with 13 bases sitting between them. CDR3 length equals 15 residues. Germline V gives CDR1 SGHAT, CDR2 FQDESV (reference sequence).

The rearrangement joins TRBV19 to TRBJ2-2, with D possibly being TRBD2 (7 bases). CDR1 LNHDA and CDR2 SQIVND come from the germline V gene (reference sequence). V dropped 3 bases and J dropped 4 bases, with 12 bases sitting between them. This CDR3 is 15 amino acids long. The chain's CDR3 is CASSIGGGGTGELFF. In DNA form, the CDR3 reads TGTGCCAGTAGTATCGGGGGAGGGGGCACCGGGGAGCTGTTTTTT.

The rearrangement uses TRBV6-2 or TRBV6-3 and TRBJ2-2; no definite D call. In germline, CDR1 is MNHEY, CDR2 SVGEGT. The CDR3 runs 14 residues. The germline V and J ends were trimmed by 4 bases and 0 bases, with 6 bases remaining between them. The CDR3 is CASSFLANTGELFF. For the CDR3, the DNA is TGTGCCAGCAGTTTCCTTGCGAACACCGGGGAGCTGTTTTTT.

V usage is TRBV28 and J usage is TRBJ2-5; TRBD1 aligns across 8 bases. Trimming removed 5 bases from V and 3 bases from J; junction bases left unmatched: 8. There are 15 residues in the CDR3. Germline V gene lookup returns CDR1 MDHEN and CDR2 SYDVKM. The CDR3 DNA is TGTGCCAGCAGTCCCTGGACAGGGTTAAAAGAGACCCAGTACTTC. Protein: CASSPWTGLKETQYF.

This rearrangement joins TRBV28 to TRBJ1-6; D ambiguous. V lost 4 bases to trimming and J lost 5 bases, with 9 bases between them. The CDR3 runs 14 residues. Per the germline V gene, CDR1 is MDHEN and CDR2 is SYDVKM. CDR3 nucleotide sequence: TGTGCCAGCAGTTCCAAGTCGGATAATTCACCCCTCCACTTT. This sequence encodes CASSSKSDNSPLHF. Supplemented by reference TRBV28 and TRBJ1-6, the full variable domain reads DVKVTQSSRYLVKRTGEKVFLECVQDMDHENMFWYRQDPGLGLRLIYFSYDVKMKEKGDIPEGYSVSREKKERFSLILESASTNQTSMYLCASSSKSDNSPLHFGNGTRLTVT.

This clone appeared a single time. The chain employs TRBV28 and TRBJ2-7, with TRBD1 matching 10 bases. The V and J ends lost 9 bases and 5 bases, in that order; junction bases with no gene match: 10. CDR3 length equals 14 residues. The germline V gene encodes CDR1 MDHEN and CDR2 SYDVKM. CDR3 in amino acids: CASPPGQGFNEQYF. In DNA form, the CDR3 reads TGTGCCAGTCCTCCGGGACAGGGGTTCAACGAGCAGTACTTC.

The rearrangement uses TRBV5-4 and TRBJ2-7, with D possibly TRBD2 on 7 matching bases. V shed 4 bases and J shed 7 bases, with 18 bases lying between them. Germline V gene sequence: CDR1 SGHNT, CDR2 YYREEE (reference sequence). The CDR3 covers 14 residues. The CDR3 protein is CASSLGGESLEQYF. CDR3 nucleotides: TGTGCCAGCAGCCTAGGGGGGGAGTCTCTGGAGCAGTACTTC.

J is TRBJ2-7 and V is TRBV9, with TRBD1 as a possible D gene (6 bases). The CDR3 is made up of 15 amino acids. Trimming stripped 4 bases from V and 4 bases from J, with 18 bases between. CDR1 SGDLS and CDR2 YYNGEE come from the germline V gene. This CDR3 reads CASSPGLVGGYEQYF. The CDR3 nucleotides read TGTGCCAGCAGCCCCGGACTGGTAGGGGGATACGAGCAGTACTTC.

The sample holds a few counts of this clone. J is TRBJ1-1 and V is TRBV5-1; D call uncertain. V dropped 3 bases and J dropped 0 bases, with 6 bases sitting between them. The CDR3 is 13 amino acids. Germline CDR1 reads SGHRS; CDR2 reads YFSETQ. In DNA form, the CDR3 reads TGCGCCAGCAGCTCCAGGTTGAACACTGAAGCTTTCTTT. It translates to CASSSRLNTEAFF.

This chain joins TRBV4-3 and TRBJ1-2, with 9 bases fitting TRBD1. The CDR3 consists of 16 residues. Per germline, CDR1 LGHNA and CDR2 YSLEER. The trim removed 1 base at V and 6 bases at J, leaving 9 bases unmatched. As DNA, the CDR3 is TGCGCCAGCAGCCAAGCCCCTGGACAGGGGTTTGATGGCTACACCTTC. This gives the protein CASSQAPGQGFDGYTF.

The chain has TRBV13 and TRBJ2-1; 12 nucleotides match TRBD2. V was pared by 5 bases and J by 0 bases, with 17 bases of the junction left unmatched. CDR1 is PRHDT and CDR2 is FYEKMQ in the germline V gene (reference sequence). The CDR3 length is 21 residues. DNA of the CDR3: TGTGCCAGCAGCCCCCGACTAGCGGGAGTGCCGATGCCGAGCTCCTACAATGAGCAGTTCTTC. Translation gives CASSPRLAGVPMPSSYNEQFF. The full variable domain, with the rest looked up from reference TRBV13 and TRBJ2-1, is AAGVIQSPRHLIKEKRETATLKCYPIPRHDTVYWYQQGPGQDPQFLISFYEKMQSDKGSIPDRFSAQQFSDYHSELNMSSLELGDSALYFCASSPRLAGVPMPSSYNEQFFGPGTRLTVL.